This T cell receptor beta chain was sequenced for a study of CD8 T cells in Susac syndrome (dated by TCRdb to between 2019 and 2020). A note on the overall study: Whether CD8+ T cell activation and differentiation in Susac syndrome was antigen driven was tested using repertoire sequencing.

As concerns this clonotype: Its antigen is currently not known. The input lacks base qualities; no much larger clone sits a single base away.

CDR1 and CDR2 were assigned from the germline V gene as SGHTA and FQGNSA. There are 14 amino acids in the CDR3, from cysteine to phenylalanine inclusive. Solely the CDR3 DNA is kept, with 42 bases framed from the first base. A distance of 12 bases separates the germline ends of V and J, which lose 0 bases and 7 bases respectively. Here is what the overall study found, with its caveats: The TCR sequencing and HLA analysis was acknowledged to have included a relatively small number of individuals.

Peripheral blood CD8+ and CD4+ T cells from healthy donors, Susac syndrome patients and multiple sclerosis patients were profiled using high-throughput TCR beta sequencing. The multiple sclerosis controls were treatment-naive patients who had stable or active relapsing-remitting disease and met the revised McDonald criteria. Bulk CD8+ and CD4+ T cells were purified by magnetic negative isolation, whereas CD8+ TEMRA cells were enriched by FACS. Blood was collected in EDTA tubes and processed within 24 hours, with PBMCs isolated through density gradient centrifugation. PBMCs destined for TCR sequencing were cryopreserved in liquid nitrogen and later thawed in a 37 °C water bath. The sorted or isolated CD4+, CD8+ and CD8+ TEMRA cells reached a purity of at least 90%. RNA was extracted using the RNeasy kit, and about 0.45 to 1 ug of the RNA was reverse transcribed with random hexamers. TCR beta CDR3 regions were amplified with the immunoSEQ multiplex PCR assay covering 54 Vbeta and 13 Jbeta segments. Bias from PCR amplification was corrected by using a synthetic template baseline for primer optimization and for computational correction. Turning to the authors' computational methods: Reads were annotated to V, D and J genes per IMGT and analyzed with immunoSEQ Analyzer, keeping only productive sequences. Clonality was computed as one minus Shannon entropy normalized by log2 of the number of productive unique sequences. For each patient and control, public and private clones were evaluated among the 100 most prevalent clones. Clones were defined as Susac-specific if absent from the healthy and MS cohorts, from 1052 published viral clones and from other ImmuneACCESS disease sequences. TCRdb trimmed public reads at Q25 via fastp, called clones via MiXCR and kept in-frame beta chains. Each entry is one CDR3 protein sequence, shown with its most common DNA and genes. The V and J calls and clone size come from TCRdb's table, not from the authors' own analysis. This sample comprises some 130,000 distinct CDR3 sequences, roughly 94% of them detected only once. The top ten clonotypes cover approximately 0.12% of the sample.

Sequencing was done on a sample of CD4+ T cells from PBMCs. The receptor chain draws on TRBV7-2 and TRBJ1-2, with an unclear D gene assignment. The TCR originated in a human donor with multiple sclerosis. The CDR3 protein: CASSLAVDGLGYTF. In nucleotide form, the sequence is TGTGCCAGCAGCTTAGCGGTTGACGGTCTTGGCTACACCTTC.